These T cell receptor beta chains were read from a single sample in a study of T cells in Graves' hyperthyroidism and ophthalmopathy. From the multiplex PCR reads, TCRdb called clonotypes with MiXCR, one entry per CDR3 protein. The table has about 720,000 distinct CDR3 sequences, roughly 15% seen once. Sequencing was carried out using blood. All receptors come from a man aged 18 to 30 with Graves' hyperthyroidism. The CDR3 runs from the conserved cysteine through the conserved F or W. A D gene is named only where the DNA matches it firmly. Not all rows give a size; the values are once, few, many and, for expanded clones, a class.

CDR3nt	CDR3aa	abundance	d_gene	j_gene	v_gene
TGTGCCAGCAGCAGGGGGGAGCAGCCCCAGCATTTT	CASSRGEQPQHF	few	TRBD1	TRBJ1-5	TRBV6-1
TGTGCCACCTTTTTGGGGGGGGCGGGGGGAACTGAAGCTTTCTTT	CATFLGGAGGTEAFF	few	-	TRBJ1-1	TRBV28
TGTGCCAGCAGTGAACAGGGTACAGGGCGCTACGAGCAGTACTTC	CASSEQGTGRYEQYF	many	-	TRBJ2-7	TRBV6-1
TGCGCCAGCAGCTCAACCCGTGCGCAGTATTTT	CASSSTRAQYF	-	-	TRBJ2-3	TRBV5-1
TGTGCCAGCTCACCGGGACTAGGGTTCAATGAGCAGTTCTTC	CASSPGLGFNEQFF	-	TRBD2	TRBJ2-1	TRBV18
TGCAGTGCTAATCCAGGTAGCTCCTACAATGAGCAGTTCTTC	CSANPGSSYNEQFF	many	-	TRBJ2-1	TRBV20-1
TGTGCCAGCAGTAGTACAGGGGGAGTAACCGGGGAGCTGTTTTTT	CASSSTGGVTGELFF	-	TRBD1	TRBJ2-2	TRBV2
TGTGCCACACGCCGGGGGACTAGCGCCTACAATGAGCAGTTCTTC	CATRRGTSAYNEQFF	-	TRBD2	TRBJ2-1	TRBV27
TGCAGTGCTAGAGTTAAGGGGGTGAACACTGAAGCTTTCTTT	CSARVKGVNTEAFF	many	-	TRBJ1-1	TRBV20-1
TGTGCCAGCAGTGAAAACTTTGGGGGGCAAGAGACCCAGTACTTC	CASSENFGGQETQYF	-	-	TRBJ2-5	TRBV5-6
TGTGCCAGCACTTCCCTCTACAATGAGCAGTTCTTC	CASTSLYNEQFF	many	-	TRBJ2-1	TRBV28
TGTGCCAGCAGTGGGTTACCGGGACTAGCGTCCGCCTACGAGCAGTACTTC	CASSGLPGLASAYEQYF	-	TRBD2	TRBJ2-7	TRBV6-5
TGTGCCAGCAGCTCGGAAGGACTAGCGGGAGTGGGCGAGCAGTACTTC	CASSSEGLAGVGEQYF	many	TRBD2	TRBJ2-7	TRBV13
TGTGCCAGCAGTTTAGTGGTTAGGTTCTCGAACACCGGGGAGCTGTTTTTT	CASSLVVRFSNTGELFF	many	-	TRBJ2-2	TRBV12-3/TRBV12-4
TGTGCCAGCAGCTTAGGTAGCGGGAGGGTAAATACGCAGTATTTT	CASSLGSGRVNTQYF	few	TRBD2	TRBJ2-3	TRBV11-2
TGCAGCGTTCTTTTGACCGGGGAGCTGTTTTTT	CSVLLTGELFF	few	-	TRBJ2-2	TRBV29-1
TGTGCCAGCAGTCACTACAGGGGGCTCGGAAACACCATATATTTT	CASSHYRGLGNTIYF	many	TRBD1	TRBJ1-3	TRBV12-3/TRBV12-4
TGCAGTGCTAGACCGGACAGGGACCAACCAGATACGCAGTATTTT	CSARPDRDQPDTQYF	-	TRBD1	TRBJ2-3	TRBV20-1
TGTGCCAGCAGTTACGGCTTAGCGGGAGGGAATAGAGATACGCAGTATTTT	CASSYGLAGGNRDTQYF	few	TRBD2	TRBJ2-3	TRBV6-2/TRBV6-3
TGCAGCGTTTACAGGGAACTTCAGAACACTGAAGCTTTCTTT	CSVYRELQNTEAFF	-	-	TRBJ1-1	TRBV29-1
TGTGCCAGCAGTTATACGACGGGGGGGGAGACCCAGTACTTC	CASSYTTGGETQYF	-	TRBD2	TRBJ2-5	TRBV2
TGTGCCAGCAGCTGGATGACAGGGTCTAACTATGGCTACACCTTC	CASSWMTGSNYGYTF	many	TRBD1	TRBJ1-2	TRBV5-5
TGCAGTGCTGGTACTAGCGGGAGTTTCGACAATGAGCAGTTCTTC	CSAGTSGSFDNEQFF	few	TRBD2	TRBJ2-1	TRBV20-1
TGCAGTGCCCCGGGACTCCCCCTGGACTATGGCTACACCTTC	CSAPGLPLDYGYTF	few	-	TRBJ1-2	TRBV20-1
TGTGCCAGCAGAAGCGGGACTAGCGGGACCAACACCGGGGAGCTGTTTTTT	CASRSGTSGTNTGELFF	few	TRBD2	TRBJ2-2	TRBV2
TGTGCCTGGAGTCCCGCTCGGACTAGCGGGAGTATCGATGAGCAGTTCTTC	CAWSPARTSGSIDEQFF	few	TRBD2	TRBJ2-1	TRBV30
TGTGCCAGCAGTTTCATGCTTTACAATGAGCAGTTCTTC	CASSFMLYNEQFF	many	-	TRBJ2-1	TRBV12-3/TRBV12-4
TGCAGCGTCGGAGCCGGCCCGGGCGACGAGCAGTACTTC	CSVGAGPGDEQYF	many	-	TRBJ2-7	TRBV29-1
TGCAGCGTTGAGGTGCGGGGGTTTGAAAAACTGTTTTTT	CSVEVRGFEKLFF	-	-	TRBJ1-4	TRBV29-1
TGTACCAGCATGCAAGACTACGAGCAGTACTTC	CTSMQDYEQYF	many	-	TRBJ2-7	TRBV2